Sequencing of this T cell receptor (beta chain) was carried out in a study of Ad26.COV2.S vaccination and SARS-CoV-2 variants. Study-wide background: The study gave Ad26.COV2.S intramuscularly, once or twice 56 days apart.

Measured with immunoSEQ multiplex PCR; TCRdb has only the in-frame clones, and not every one. The sample lists around 400,000 clones; 89% were seen once. This clone was counted many times. This sample's treatment: about 20 received Ad26.COV2.S at low or high dose, single or two shots; about five received placebo; per-sample allocation not given. Samples came from day 63 after the first vaccine or placebo injection. Wuhan-strain spike was delivered by a replication-incompetent Ad26 vector. This receptor was taken from a person between 18 and 60 years old who received the Ad26.COV2.S COVID-19 vaccine or a placebo. This sample comprised peripheral blood, obtained in a trial of Ad26.COV2.S vaccine versus placebo.

For the CDR3, the DNA is TGTGCCAGTACTTCCGGGACAGCACAAAAAGCTAACTATGGCTACACCTTC. Amino acids: CASTSGTAQKANYGYTF. V and J are TRBV19 and TRBJ1-2, with TRBD1 matching over 7 bases. The CDR3 runs to 17 residues. Germline lookup yields CDR1 LNHDA and CDR2 SQIVND (reference sequence). V was pared by 7 bases and J by 0 bases, with 14 bases of the junction left unmatched. The variable domain in full, with the rest retrieved from reference TRBV19 and TRBJ1-2, is DGGITQSPKYLFRKEGQNVTLSCEQNLNHDAMYWYRQDPGQGLRLIYYSQIVNDFQKGDIAEGYSVSREKKESFPLTVTSAQKNPTAFYLCASTSGTAQKANYGYTFGSGTRLTVV.